These 20 T cell receptor beta chains were all obtained from the same sample, sequenced in a study of T cells in Graves' hyperthyroidism and ophthalmopathy. Using RNA transcripts as the source, TCR beta CDR3 regions were amplified. The HTBI primer set served for first-round RT-PCR of the TCR CDR3. Each CDR3 protein gets one entry after TCRdb re-called the multiplex PCR reads with MiXCR. The sample lists hundreds of thousands of distinct CDR3 sequences, approximately 17% occurring once. Sequences were obtained from blood. All receptors come from a woman under 30 with Graves' ophthalmopathy.

This clonotype was observed a handful of times. This chain's CDR3 is CASSTRLAGRDDTQYF. CDR3 DNA: TGTGCCAGCAGCACTCGTCTAGCGGGGCGCGATGATACGCAGTATTTT. The chain is built from TRBV3-1 and TRBJ2-3, with TRBD2 matching 9 bases. CDR3 length: 16 residues. CDR1 LGHDT and CDR2 YNNKEL come from the germline V gene (reference sequence). V shed 5 bases and J 6 bases; nucleotides not matched to a gene: 12.

The chain uses TRBV11-3 and TRBJ2-1, with D perhaps matching TRBD2 (6 bases). Germline V gives CDR1 SGHNT, CDR2 YENEEA. V gave up 0 bases and J gave up 4 bases, with 10 bases separating them. The CDR3 length is 15 residues. CDR3 sequence reads: CASSLEGGPYNEQFF. The CDR3 DNA sequence: TGTGCCAGCAGCTTAGAGGGGGGACCGTACAATGAGCAGTTCTTC. Full variable domain (rest looked up from reference TRBV11-3 and TRBJ2-1): EAGVVQSPRYKIIEKKQPVAFWCNPISGHNTLYWYLQNLGQGPELLIRYENEEAVDDSQLPKDRFSAERLKGVDSTLKIQPAELGDSAVYLCASSLEGGPYNEQFFGPGTRLTVL.

This clonotype has more than one count but fewer than ten. This chain links TRBV3-1 with TRBJ1-1, with 8 bases aligning to TRBD1. The V segment lost 1 base and the J segment 8 bases; nucleotides outside the gene matches: 9. The CDR3 is made up of 15 amino acids. Germline CDR1 is LGHDT and CDR2 is YNNKEL (reference sequence). CDR3 in amino acids: CASSQAGTRQGEAFF. The CDR3 DNA reads as TGTGCCAGCAGCCAAGCAGGTACTAGACAGGGGGAAGCTTTCTTT.

This clonotype showed up just a few times. The chain carries TRBV4-1 and TRBJ1-1; 8 bases align to TRBD1. V lost 4 bases, J lost 6 bases, and 13 bases stayed unmatched. This CDR3 has 16 amino acids. Germline V gene lookup returns CDR1 MGHRA and CDR2 YSYEKL. This CDR3 is CASSPGQGASKAEAFF. The CDR3 region has the DNA TGCGCCAGCAGCCCCGGGCAGGGGGCGTCGAAGGCTGAAGCTTTCTTT.

This chain uses TRBV6-6 with TRBJ1-6; 7 bases align to TRBD1. The V and J ends lost 0 bases and 7 bases, in that order; junction bases with no gene match: 3. Germline-derived CDR1 and CDR2 are MNHNY and SVGAGI (reference sequence). The CDR3 covers 15 residues. CDR3 sequence: CASSYSGDSNSPLHF. Written as DNA, the CDR3 is TGTGCCAGCAGTTACTCCGGGGACAGCAATTCACCCCTCCACTTT.

In its sample, this clonotype was seen a few times. CDR3 DNA sequence: TGTGCCACCAGGGGGTCGAACACCGGGGAGCTGTTTTTT. Residues: CATRGSNTGELFF. This chain links TRBV2 with TRBJ2-2; 7 nucleotides line up with TRBD1. Per the germline V gene, CDR1 is SNHLY and CDR2 is FYNNEI. The trim removed 10 bases at V and 0 bases at J, leaving 2 bases unmatched. The CDR3 has 13 amino acids.

The chain links TRBV5-6 to TRBJ2-4; D call uncertain. Germline CDR1 and CDR2: SGHDT and YYEEEE. The CDR3 totals 15 residues. Deletions cut 0 bases from V and 0 bases from J, with 7 bases between. The CDR3 DNA is TGTGCCAGCAGCTTGGGGCGGCTAGCCAAAAACATTCAGTACTTC. Amino acids: CASSLGRLAKNIQYF.

This clonotype was counted a few times. The genes are TRBV30 and TRBJ1-3; D is undetermined. CDR1 and CDR2 (germline): GTSNPN, SVGIG (reference sequence). The CDR3 consists of 12 residues. V lost 4 bases and J 3 bases, leaving 7 bases between the germline ends. The CDR3 nucleotides read TGTGCCTGGACAGTTCTTGGAAACACCATATATTTT. It yields the protein CAWTVLGNTIYF. Filled out from reference TRBV30 and TRBJ1-3, the complete variable domain reads SQTIHQWPATLVQPVGSPLSLECTVEGTSNPNLYWYRQAAGRGLQLLFYSVGIGQISSEVPQNLSASRPQDRQFILSSKKLLLSDSGFYLCAWTVLGNTIYFGEGSWLTVV.

This clonotype was observed at least ten times. J is TRBJ2-7 and V is TRBV7-9, with TRBD2 identical over 14 bases. J lost 4 bases, V lost 1 base, and 0 bases had no gene match. This CDR3 contains 15 residues. Germline lookup yields CDR1 SEHNR and CDR2 FQNEAQ (reference sequence). CDR3 DNA: TGTGCCAGCAGCTTAGGGACTAGCGGGAGGTACGAGCAGTACTTC. Its protein is CASSLGTSGRYEQYF.

This clonotype was observed many times. The chain employs TRBV12-3 or TRBV12-4 and TRBJ1-2, with D maybe TRBD1 (6 bases). This CDR3 contains 14 residues. Trimming took off 8 bases at V and 3 bases at J, with 16 bases between the two ends. The CDR3 coding sequence is TGTGCCAGCGGCATCACAGGGAGACACTATGGCTACACCTTC. Amino acid sequence: CASGITGRHYGYTF.

This clonotype has at least ten counts. V usage is TRBV13 and J usage is TRBJ2-3; the D is unclear. From germline, CDR1 is PRHDT and CDR2 FYEKMQ (reference sequence). The V end was cut by 5 bases, the J end by 4 bases, with 4 bases between. The CDR3 has 11 residues. The CDR3 DNA sequence: TGTGCCAGCAGCCCCGCAGATACGCAGTATTTT. This sequence encodes CASSPADTQYF.

The chain recombines TRBV7-2 with TRBJ1-2; D is possibly TRBD1 (5 bases). V lost 10 bases, J lost 8 bases, and 20 bases lay in between. The CDR3 covers 13 residues. CDR1 is SGHTA, CDR2 FQGNSA, per germline. The CDR3 nucleotides are TGTGCCACCCCGAATCCGGGGGGAGGAGGCTACACCTTC. Translated: CATPNPGGGGYTF.

CDR3 region: CSAEGPNYGYTF. CDR3 sequence (DNA): TGCAGTGCCGAAGGGCCCAACTATGGCTACACCTTC. The rearrangement uses TRBV20-1 and TRBJ1-2; D call uncertain. This CDR3 spans 12 amino acids. The germline gives CDR1 DFQATT, CDR2 SNEGSKA (reference sequence). V lost 6 bases and J lost 2, with 10 bases in between.

This clonotype has more than one count but fewer than ten. V is TRBV4-1 and J is TRBJ2-3; possible D gene TRBD1, 6 bases. Germline lookup yields CDR1 MGHRA and CDR2 YSYEKL. The CDR3 extends over 17 amino acids. V dropped 3 bases and J dropped 2 bases, with 18 bases sitting between them. The chain's CDR3 is CASSHLPPPGDTDTQYF. Written as DNA, the CDR3 is TGCGCCAGCAGCCACCTCCCCCCCCCAGGGGACACAGATACGCAGTATTTT.

This clonotype was seen repeatedly, ten times or more. This chain links TRBV5-1 with TRBJ2-7; a weak D match, TRBD1 (7 bases). This CDR3 contains 14 residues. V shed 4 bases and J shed 3 bases, with 14 bases lying between them. Per germline, CDR1 SGHRS and CDR2 YFSETQ. This chain's CDR3 is CASSPQGGGYEQYF. Written as DNA, the CDR3 is TGCGCCAGCAGCCCCCAGGGGGGTGGCTACGAGCAGTACTTC.

Ten or more counts support this clonotype. J is TRBJ2-7 and V is TRBV7-9; the match to TRBD2 covers 8 bases. J was trimmed by 4 bases and V by 8 bases; bases with no gene match: 10. Germline CDR1 is SEHNR and CDR2 is FQNEAQ (reference sequence). CDR3 length: 14 residues. The CDR3 sequence is CASQPGLVPYEQYF. The CDR3 DNA sequence: TGTGCCAGCCAACCGGGACTAGTCCCGTACGAGCAGTACTTC.

The chain carries TRBV14 and TRBJ2-7, with 8 bases fitting TRBD1. After removal of 5 bases from V and 1 base from J, the junction contained 7 bases not matched to a gene. This CDR3 has 15 amino acids. Germline V gene sequence: CDR1 SGHDN, CDR2 FVKESK. CDR3 nucleotide sequence: TGTGCCAGCAGCTCACGGGACAGGACTTCCTACGAGCAGTACTTC. Its protein is CASSSRDRTSYEQYF.

This clonotype was counted ten times or more. The rearrangement links TRBV15 to TRBJ2-5; D remains ambiguous. The germline V gene has CDR1 LNHNV and CDR2 YYDKDF (reference sequence). Trimming took 0 bases from V and 7 from J, leaving 15 bases between them. This CDR3 has 15 amino acids. CDR3 DNA: TGTGCCACCAGCAGAGATAATCTCGCTGCCGGGACCCAGTACTTC. Its translation is CATSRDNLAAGTQYF.

A few counts support this clonotype. V gene TRBV18 combines with J gene TRBJ1-4, with a tentative D call TRBD1 (5 bases). The CDR3 is 16 amino acids. Germline V gene sequence: CDR1 KGHSH, CDR2 LQKENI. V lost 3 bases and J lost 4, with 15 bases in between. The CDR3 region has the DNA TGTGCCAGCTCACCCGGTCACGGGGCCGGTAATGAAAAACTGTTTTTT. This sequence encodes CASSPGHGAGNEKLFF.

The gene calls are TRBV4-1 and TRBJ2-7; either TRBD1 or TRBD2 may fit D (5 bases each). The CDR3 consists of 15 residues. V lost 3 bases to trimming and J lost 4 bases, with 16 bases between them. In germline, CDR1 is MGHRA, CDR2 YSYEKL. The CDR3 reads CASSHGTSARYEQYF. CDR3 bases: TGCGCCAGCAGCCACGGGACCTCCGCACGGTACGAGCAGTACTTC.